A selection of T cell receptor beta chains follows, all from one sample in a study of blood T cell repertoires in COVID-19. TCRdb keeps only in-frame clones here, not all; method: immunoSEQ multiplex PCR. The repertoire includes roughly 200,000 clones, 90% of them detected once, and about 0.59% sits in the top ten. The material sequenced was peripheral blood. Receptors were obtained from a man aged 50-60 years with acute or convalescent COVID-19. Each CDR3 is given with its conserved first and last residue. D genes are given only for firm matches. Only part of the rows carry a size: once, few, many, or a class if the clone is expanded.

D	V	J	size	CDR3	DNA
TRBD1	TRBV4-2	TRBJ1-3	-	CASSQWTGGIGNTIYF	TGTGCCAGCAGCCAATGGACAGGGGGAATAGGAAACACCATATATTTT
-	TRBV28	TRBJ1-2	-	CASTPTTEGDYLGYTF	TGTGCCAGCACTCCGACAACAGAAGGTGACTATCTTGGCTACACCTTC
-	TRBV2	TRBJ2-1	-	CAVGREQGSWEQFF	TGTGCCGTAGGGCGGGAACAGGGGAGTTGGGAGCAGTTCTTC
TRBD2	TRBV9	TRBJ2-3	-	CASSPEGWGEGTQYF	TGTGCCAGCAGCCCAGAGGGTTGGGGGGAGGGGACGCAGTATTTT
-	TRBV6-5	TRBJ1-3	-	CASKQYGSSGNTIYF	TGTGCCAGCAAACAATACGGGTCCTCTGGAAACACCATATATTTT
TRBD2	TRBV7-3	TRBJ2-1	-	CASSFSGGYYNEQFF	TGTGCCAGCAGCTTTAGCGGGGGGTACTACAATGAGCAGTTCTTC
-	TRBV6-2/TRBV6-3	TRBJ1-2	-	CASSQDRKSTF	TGTGCCAGCAGCCAAGACAGGAAAAGCACCTTC
-	TRBV4-2	TRBJ2-2	few	CASSQESVPNTGELFF	TGTGCCAGCAGCCAAGAATCAGTCCCGAACACCGGGGAGCTGTTTTTT
-	TRBV16	TRBJ1-6	-	CASSQSERQPNSPLHF	TGTGCCAGCAGCCAATCGGAGAGGCAGCCTAATTCACCCCTCCACTTT
-	TRBV2	TRBJ2-7	once	CAQTLRDNYYEQYF	TGTGCCCAGACCCTTAGGGACAATTACTACGAGCAGTACTTC
-	TRBV12-3/TRBV12-4	TRBJ1-5	-	CASSLANNQPQHF	TGTGCCAGCAGTTTGGCCAATAATCAGCCCCAGCATTTT
-	TRBV4-3	TRBJ2-2	-	CASSQVRGSTGELFF	TGCGCCAGCAGCCAAGTCAGGGGATCGACCGGGGAGCTGTTTTTT
TRBD1	TRBV30	TRBJ1-2	-	CAWGSGTAASIGYGYTF	TGTGCCTGGGGATCTGGGACAGCTGCCAGTATCGGGTATGGCTACACCTTC
TRBD1	TRBV5-4	TRBJ2-5	-	CASSFGQGLGETQYF	TGTGCCAGCAGCTTTGGACAGGGGTTGGGAGAGACCCAGTACTTC
-	TRBV9	TRBJ2-1	-	CASSVVSRDEQFF	TGTGCCAGCAGCGTAGTTAGCAGGGATGAGCAGTTCTTC
-	TRBV27	TRBJ2-7	-	CASSFLASSYEQYF	TGTGCCAGCAGTTTCCTAGCGTCTTCTTACGAGCAGTACTTC
TRBD1	TRBV7-9	TRBJ2-7	-	CASSLSGTGVYEQYF	TGTGCCAGCAGTCTTTCCGGGACAGGGGTTTATGAGCAGTACTTC
TRBD1	TRBV4-2	TRBJ2-2	-	CASSPQGDRADTGELFF	TGTGCCAGCAGCCCGCAGGGGGACAGGGCCGACACCGGGGAGCTGTTTTTT
-	TRBV3-1/TRBV3-2	TRBJ1-6	-	CASSHGQTWSPLHF	TGTGCCAGCAGCCATGGACAGACTTGGTCACCCCTCCACTTT
TRBD1	TRBV11-2	TRBJ2-2	few	CASSQGTARAGELFF	TGTGCCAGCAGCCAAGGGACAGCCAGGGCCGGGGAGCTGTTTTTT
TRBD1	TRBV19	TRBJ1-5	-	CASSPIRRQGEVGSNQPQHF	TGTGCCAGTAGCCCCATACGGCGGCAGGGGGAGGTTGGTAGCAATCAGCCCCAGCATTTT
TRBD1	TRBV7-2	TRBJ1-5	-	CASSDNRGFGQPQHF	TGTGCCAGCAGCGATAACAGGGGATTTGGGCAGCCCCAGCATTTT
-	TRBV11-3	TRBJ1-1	-	CASSLAGVTEAFF	TGTGCCAGCAGCTTAGCAGGGGTAACTGAAGCTTTCTTT
-	TRBV7-8	TRBJ1-1	-	CASSSTAEAFF	TGTGCCAGCAGCTCGACAGCTGAAGCTTTCTTT
TRBD2	TRBV11-2	TRBJ2-1	once	CASSLVGASGGNNEQFF	TGTGCCAGCAGCTTAGTGGGAGCTAGCGGGGGTAACAATGAGCAGTTCTTC
TRBD1	TRBV28	TRBJ1-5	-	CASSLPYRGKQPQHF	TGTGCCAGCAGTTTACCCTACAGGGGAAAGCAGCCCCAGCATTTT
TRBD2	TRBV18	TRBJ2-1	-	CASSRSTGLAGVYNEQFF	TGTGCCAGCTCACGAAGTACGGGACTAGCGGGAGTATACAATGAGCAGTTCTTC
TRBD2	TRBV7-9	TRBJ2-3	-	CASSLALAGGSADTQYF	TGTGCCAGCAGCTTAGCACTAGCGGGGGGAAGCGCAGATACGCAGTATTTT
-	TRBV5-6	TRBJ2-2	once	CATLPWGAPKELFF	TGTGCCACGCTCCCATGGGGCGCACCCAAGGAGCTGTTTTTT
-	TRBV4-2	TRBJ1-2	-	CASSQDGDIYNYGYTF	TGTGCCAGCAGCCAAGACGGGGACATCTATAACTATGGCTACACCTTC
TRBD2	TRBV28	TRBJ2-3	-	CASSSVAGAGTDTQYF	TGTGCCAGCAGTTCAGTAGCGGGAGCGGGCACAGATACGCAGTATTTT
-	TRBV28	TRBJ1-2	once	CASSIPGAYGYTF	TGTGCCAGCAGTATCCCGGGAGCCTATGGCTACACCTTC
-	TRBV6-1	TRBJ2-2	-	CASSDPGGGELFF	TGTGCCAGCAGTGACCCTGGCGGCGGGGAGCTGTTTTTT
TRBD2	TRBV11-3	TRBJ2-1	once	CASSSLAGNYNEQFF	TGTGCCAGCAGCTCACTAGCGGGAAACTACAATGAGCAGTTCTTC
TRBD1	TRBV10-3	TRBJ2-7	-	CAISPGQGRSYEQYF	TGTGCCATCAGCCCGGGACAGGGGCGGTCCTACGAGCAGTACTTC
TRBD2	TRBV30	TRBJ2-1	-	CAWATSGTYNEQFF	TGTGCCTGGGCGACTAGCGGGACTTACAATGAGCAGTTCTTC
-	TRBV2	TRBJ1-1	-	CASSEEKGRTPEAFF	TGTGCCAGCAGTGAGGAGAAAGGTCGAACACCTGAAGCTTTCTTT
TRBD1	TRBV18	TRBJ1-5	-	CASSPGTGFIQPQHF	TGTGCCAGCTCACCGGGGACAGGGTTTATTCAGCCCCAGCATTTT
-	TRBV2	TRBJ1-5	-	CASRDGGLNQPQHF	TGTGCCAGCAGGGATGGAGGGCTTAATCAGCCCCAGCATTTT
-	TRBV9	TRBJ1-2	-	CASSAENYGYTF	TGTGCCAGCAGCGCCGAGAACTATGGCTACACCTTC
-	TRBV27	TRBJ2-3	-	CASSSLSGTDTQYF	TGTGCCAGCAGTTCGCTATCGGGCACAGATACGCAGTATTTT
TRBD1	TRBV27	TRBJ1-5	-	CASSLRGQGTQPQHF	TGTGCCAGCAGTTTAAGGGGACAGGGGACCCAGCCCCAGCATTTT
TRBD1	TRBV5-1	TRBJ2-2	once	CASSLEGQGLGNTGELFF	TGCGCCAGCAGCTTGGAGGGACAGGGGCTAGGGAACACCGGGGAGCTGTTTTTT
-	TRBV5-1	TRBJ2-3	-	CASSLLTGPSSTDTQYF	TGCGCCAGCAGCTTGTTAACAGGGCCCTCTAGCACAGATACGCAGTATTTT
-	TRBV11-2	TRBJ2-1	-	CASSLVRNEQFF	TGTGCCAGCAGCTTAGTCCGCAATGAGCAGTTCTTC
-	TRBV9	TRBJ1-4	-	CASNRVEGEKLFF	TGTGCCAGCAACAGGGTGGAAGGGGAAAAACTGTTTTTT
TRBD2	TRBV11-2	TRBJ2-1	-	CASSLERTSGRGEQFF	TGTGCCAGCAGCTTAGAGCGGACTAGCGGTAGAGGTGAGCAGTTCTTC
-	TRBV24-1	TRBJ2-1	-	CATSDGTWNEQFF	TGTGCCACCAGTGATGGGACTTGGAATGAGCAGTTCTTC
-	TRBV5-4	TRBJ2-7	-	CASSLEPGISYEQYF	TGTGCCAGCAGCTTGGAGCCGGGGATCTCCTACGAGCAGTACTTC
TRBD1	TRBV7-3	TRBJ2-2	few	CASSGTANTGELFF	TGTGCCAGCAGCGGGACAGCGAACACCGGGGAGCTGTTTTTT
-	TRBV28	TRBJ2-7	-	CASSPKTGRAYEQYF	TGTGCCAGCAGCCCGAAGACAGGCCGCGCCTACGAGCAGTACTTC
-	TRBV19	TRBJ1-5	-	CASSSGGQNNQPQHF	TGTGCCAGTAGTTCGGGCGGACAGAACAATCAGCCCCAGCATTTT
-	TRBV10-3	TRBJ1-4	-	CAVREGPRDEKLFF	TGTGCCGTCCGAGAAGGCCCCAGGGATGAAAAACTGTTTTTT
TRBD2	TRBV2	TRBJ2-7	-	CASKAAGAPLYEQYF	TGTGCCAGCAAGGCAGCGGGAGCGCCTCTTTACGAGCAGTACTTC
-	TRBV1	TRBJ2-5	-	CTSSRPTRGSGRTQYF	TGCACCAGCAGCAGACCCACACGGGGTTCTGGTAGGACCCAGTACTTC
TRBD1	TRBV18	TRBJ1-5	-	CASSRQGADQPQHF	TGTGCCAGCTCGCGACAGGGGGCAGATCAGCCCCAGCATTTT
TRBD1	TRBV4-1	TRBJ1-4	-	CASSQIGTGDEKLFF	TGCGCCAGCAGCCAAATCGGGACAGGGGATGAAAAACTGTTTTTT
-	TRBV28	TRBJ2-1	-	CASSWAGGHYNEQFF	TGTGCCAGCAGTTGGGCAGGCGGGCACTACAATGAGCAGTTCTTC
TRBD2	TRBV6-5	TRBJ2-1	-	CASSYTRGGSYNEQFF	TGTGCCAGCAGTTACACCCGGGGGGGCTCCTACAATGAGCAGTTCTTC
-	TRBV23-1	TRBJ1-5	-	CASSQSARAYSNQPQHF	TGCGCCAGCAGTCAATCGGCCAGGGCCTATAGCAATCAGCCCCAGCATTTT